This TCR beta chain was captured in a study of Ad26.COV2.S vaccination and SARS-CoV-2 variants. Across the whole study: COV1001, an Ad26.COV2.S trial, supplied this vaccine-arm donor.

The germline gives CDR1 SEHNR, CDR2 FQNEAQ (reference sequence). This CDR3 has 12 amino acids. The V gene end was trimmed by 8 bases and the J gene end by 3 bases; junction bases not matched to a gene: 4. The treatment: roughly 20 received Ad26.COV2.S at low or high dose, single or two shots; 5 received placebo; per-sample allocation not given. Day 63 following the first vaccine or placebo injection was when the samples were taken. This adult donor, from Boston, was 18-55 years old. Only in-frame clones appear in the TCRdb table, and some are missing; sequencing was by immunoSEQ multiplex PCR. The sample includes about 680,000 clones, around 92% of them seen just once.

The TCR was taken from a person aged 18-60 years who received the Ad26.COV2.S COVID-19 vaccine or a placebo. The sequencing used peripheral blood, collected in a trial of Ad26.COV2.S vaccine versus placebo. The gene calls are TRBV7-9 and TRBJ2-7; 7 bases map to TRBD2. The CDR3 reads CASEGGDYEQYF. The CDR3, as DNA: TGTGCCAGCGAGGGAGGGGACTACGAGCAGTACTTC.